A selection of T cell receptor beta chains follows, all from one sample in a study of cytomegalovirus exposure and HLA in healthy donors. Generated by immunoSEQ multiplex PCR, the TCRdb table keeps only in-frame clones and is missing some. The profile shows about 220,000 clones, approximately 88% of them singletons. The sample was PBMCs. The source is a boy between 2 and 10 years old in good health and CMV-seronegative. Each CDR3 is given with its conserved first and last residue. Each record gives: V gene, J gene, D gene, clone size, CDR3 DNA, CDR3 protein. The D gene is left open where the match is weak. Clone sizes are given selectively: once, few, many, or a class where the clone is expanded.

TRBV7-7,TRBJ2-7,NA,NA,TGTGCTAGCAGCTTAGCCCAGGGGTACGAGCAGTACTTC,CASSLAQGYEQYF
TRBV7-9,TRBJ2-7,TRBD2,NA,TGTGCCAGCAGCATTAGCGGGAGCCTGGACGAGCAGTACTTC,CASSISGSLDEQYF
TRBV29-1,TRBJ1-1,TRBD1,NA,TGCAGCGTTATGACAGGGGTTCTCACTGAAGCTTTCTTT,CSVMTGVLTEAFF
TRBV7-6,TRBJ2-3,NA,NA,TGTGCCAGCAGCCTTACGGGAGATTACACAGATACGCAGTATTTT,CASSLTGDYTDTQYF
TRBV19,TRBJ2-1,TRBD2,NA,TGTGCCAGTAGTAGCGGGGGGGCTCTTGATGAGCAGTTCTTC,CASSSGGALDEQFF
TRBV28,TRBJ2-3,TRBD2,NA,TGTGCCAGCAGTTCCACCTGGGGTAGCGGGAGCACAGATACGCAGTATTTT,CASSSTWGSGSTDTQYF
TRBV29-1,TRBJ2-7,TRBD1,NA,TGCAGCGTTGAGGAGGGACAGGGAGTCTACGAGCAGTACTTC,CSVEEGQGVYEQYF
TRBV19,TRBJ1-6,TRBD1,NA,TGTGCCAGTAGTCTCCGGGACAGTGATAATTCACCCCTCCACTTT,CASSLRDSDNSPLHF
TRBV10-3,TRBJ2-3,TRBD2,NA,TGTGCCATGGGACTAGCGGGAGCAACAGATACGCAGTATTTT,CAMGLAGATDTQYF
TRBV5-1,TRBJ1-4,TRBD1,NA,TGCGCCAGCAGCTTGGTAGGGGGCAATGGTGAAAAACTGTTTTTT,CASSLVGGNGEKLFF
TRBV4-1,TRBJ2-3,TRBD2,NA,TGCGCCAGCAGCGCCGGACTAGGGAACACAGATACGCAGTATTTT,CASSAGLGNTDTQYF
TRBV7-6,TRBJ1-1,NA,NA,TGTGCCAGCAGCTCCGGGGAGGAAGCTTTCTTT,CASSSGEEAFF
TRBV7-2,TRBJ2-6,NA,NA,TGTGCCAGCAGCCCGGTGGGGGCCAACGTCCTGACTTTC,CASSPVGANVLTF
TRBV6-1,TRBJ1-5,NA,few,TGTGCCAGCAGTGATGGCCAGGGCCGAAATCAGCCCCAGCATTTT,CASSDGQGRNQPQHF
TRBV11-2,TRBJ1-5,TRBD1,NA,TGTGCCAGCAGCCCGACAGGGGGAAGTCAGCCCCAGCATTTT,CASSPTGGSQPQHF
TRBV7-6,TRBJ1-1,TRBD1,NA,TGTGCCAGCAGACCGGACAGGGGCACTGAAGCTTTCTTT,CASRPDRGTEAFF
TRBV7-9,TRBJ2-5,NA,NA,TGTGCCAGCAGCTCCGGGGTAGGCGGGCCCCAGTACTTC,CASSSGVGGPQYF
TRBV4-2,TRBJ2-1,TRBD2,once,TGTGCCAGCAGCCAAGGGGGGGGACTAGCGGGCTCCTACAATGAGCAGTTCTTC,CASSQGGGLAGSYNEQFF
TRBV28,TRBJ2-7,TRBD1,NA,TGTGCCAGCAGAGAACCCGGGACAGGAGGCTACGAGCAGTACTTC,CASREPGTGGYEQYF
TRBV6-1,TRBJ2-3,NA,NA,TGTGCCAGCAGTCAGTTACAAGTAGATACGCAGTATTTT,CASSQLQVDTQYF
TRBV19,TRBJ2-1,NA,NA,TGTGCCAGTAGTATAGCAGGGACTTCCTACAATGAGCAGTTCTTC,CASSIAGTSYNEQFF
TRBV7-3,TRBJ2-1,NA,once,TGTGCCAGCAGCTTAACCCCGACCCGCGGGGACTCCTACAATGAGCAGTTCTTC,CASSLTPTRGDSYNEQFF
TRBV19,TRBJ1-4,TRBD1,NA,TGTGCCACCAAGACAGGGGGTGCAACTAATGAAAAACTGTTTTTT,CATKTGGATNEKLFF
TRBV15,TRBJ1-4,TRBD1,NA,TGTGCCACCAGCCGATTCGCGGACAGGGGGACTAATGAAAAACTGTTTTTT,CATSRFADRGTNEKLFF
TRBV7-9,TRBJ1-1,TRBD1,NA,TGTGCCAGCAGCTCCGATGCGGGACAGCCATACACTGAAGCTTTCTTT,CASSSDAGQPYTEAFF
TRBV27,TRBJ2-1,TRBD2,NA,TGTGCCAGCAGACCCGGACTAGCGGCCTACAATGAGCAGTTCTTC,CASRPGLAAYNEQFF
TRBV6-5,TRBJ2-1,NA,NA,TGTGCCAGTTCAAGGCCGGGTCGTGAGCAGTTCTTC,CASSRPGREQFF
TRBV7-8,TRBJ1-1,NA,NA,TGTGCCAGCAGCTTAGCAGTCGCGGGGTGGGGCACTGAAGCTTTCTTT,CASSLAVAGWGTEAFF
TRBV7-2,TRBJ1-4,NA,once,TGTGCCAGCAGCTTCGACAGCTCCACTAATGAAAAACTGTTTTTT,CASSFDSSTNEKLFF
TRBV18,TRBJ2-1,NA,NA,TGTGCCAGCTCACCGGGGGCCTCCAAACCCGATGAGCAGTTCTTC,CASSPGASKPDEQFF
TRBV5-4,TRBJ2-5,NA,NA,TGTGCCAGCAGCTCAGGTGTCGAAGAGACCCAGTACTTC,CASSSGVEETQYF
TRBV5-4,TRBJ2-7,NA,NA,TGTGCCAGCAGCTTGGCAGGGGATTTCCTCTACGAGCAGTACTTC,CASSLAGDFLYEQYF
TRBV13,TRBJ2-7,NA,NA,TGTGCCAGCAGCTTAGGTCGGCGGAGCTCCTACGAGCAGTACTTC,CASSLGRRSSYEQYF
TRBV7-8,TRBJ1-2,TRBD1,NA,TGTGCCAGCAGCTTAGGAAGAAATAGACAGGGAATGAATGGCTACACCTTC,CASSLGRNRQGMNGYTF
TRBV7-3,TRBJ2-3,TRBD2,NA,TGTGCCAGCAGCAGCGGACTAGCGGGATACAAAGATACGCAGTATTTT,CASSSGLAGYKDTQYF
TRBV4-2,TRBJ2-7,TRBD1,NA,TGTGCCAGCAGCCCTGGACAGGACTCCTACGAGCAGTACTTC,CASSPGQDSYEQYF
TRBV5-4,TRBJ2-3,TRBD1,NA,TGTGCCAGCAGCGATAGGGACAGGGGCCCAGATACGCAGTATTTT,CASSDRDRGPDTQYF